This T cell receptor beta chain comes out of a study of cytomegalovirus exposure and HLA in healthy donors. Use of 60 Vbeta and 13 Jbeta primers characterized the PCR. Assay used: immunoSEQ multiplex PCR; TCRdb lists only in-frame clones, some missing. The table records 55,000 to 70,000 clones, approximately 64% of them present only once. Whole-study findings and limits: Highly shared variants forming one cluster were likely a sequencing artifact. In vitro testing confirmed three CMV-associated chains as specific for CMV antigens. With DRB1 most and HLA-C fewest, TCR association rates differed between HLA loci in a later analysis.

To note about this clone: What it binds is unknown.

This TCR came from a man between 35 and 55 years old in good health and CMV-seropositive. Input material: PBMCs.

For the CDR3, the DNA is TGTGCCAGCAGTTCACTAGCGGGAGTTTACAATGAGCAGTTCTTC. Translated, it gives CASSSLAGVYNEQFF. The chain links TRBV6-4 to TRBJ2-1; 11 bases fit TRBD2. From germline, CDR1 is MRHNA and CDR2 SNTAGT. V gave up 5 bases and J gave up 4 bases; unmatched junction bases: 4. The CDR3 sequence is 15 residues long.